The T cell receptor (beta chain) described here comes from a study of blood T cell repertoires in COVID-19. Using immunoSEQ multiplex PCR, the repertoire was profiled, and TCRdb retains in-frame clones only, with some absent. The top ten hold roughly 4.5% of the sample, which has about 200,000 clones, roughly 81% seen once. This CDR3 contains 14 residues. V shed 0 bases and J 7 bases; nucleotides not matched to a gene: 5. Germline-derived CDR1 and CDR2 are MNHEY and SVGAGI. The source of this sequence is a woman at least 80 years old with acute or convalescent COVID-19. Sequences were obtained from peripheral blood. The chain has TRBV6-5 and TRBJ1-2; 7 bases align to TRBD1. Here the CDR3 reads CASSYSRQGRGYTF. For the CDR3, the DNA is TGTGCCAGCAGTTACTCGAGACAGGGACGTGGCTACACCTTC.